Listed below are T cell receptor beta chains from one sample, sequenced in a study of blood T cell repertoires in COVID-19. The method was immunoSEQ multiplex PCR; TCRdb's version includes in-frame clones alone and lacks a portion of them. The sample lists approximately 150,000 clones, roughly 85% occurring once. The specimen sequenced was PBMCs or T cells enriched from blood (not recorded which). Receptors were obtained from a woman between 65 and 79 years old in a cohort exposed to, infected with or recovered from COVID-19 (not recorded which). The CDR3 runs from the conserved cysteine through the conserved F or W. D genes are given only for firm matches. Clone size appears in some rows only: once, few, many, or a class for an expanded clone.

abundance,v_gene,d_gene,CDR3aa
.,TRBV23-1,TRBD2,CASSLHGLDYEQYF
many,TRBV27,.,CASSLNGDSPLHF
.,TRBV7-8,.,CASSLGGGVGNIQYF
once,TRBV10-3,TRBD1,CAIRDGTAASPLHF
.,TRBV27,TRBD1,CASSLEGQTDGYTF
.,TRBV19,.,CASGSRREQFF
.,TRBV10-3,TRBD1,CAIRGQFDGYTF
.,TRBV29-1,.,CSADRGSQETQYF
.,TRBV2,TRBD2,CASTSRTSPYNEQFF
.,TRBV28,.,CASSFSGETDTQYF
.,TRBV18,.,CASSPSPTGMDEQYF
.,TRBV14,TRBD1,CASSRDRAMAYEQYF
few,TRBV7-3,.,CASSPEGQAPYEQYF
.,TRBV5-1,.,CASSLTAGTPPGEQFF
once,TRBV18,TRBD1,CASSPQTGRNIQYF
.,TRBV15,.,CATSRDRGLNTEAFF
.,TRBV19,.,CASSIQLSTDTQYF
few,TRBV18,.,CASSQAGGQYGYTF
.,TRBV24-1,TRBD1,CATSDQGQATDTQYF
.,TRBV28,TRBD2,CASSRPRLAGITDTQYF
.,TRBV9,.,CASSVVPLAPDTQYF
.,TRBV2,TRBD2,CASSEGLAGGDTQYF
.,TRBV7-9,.,CAIAPGRQLQETQYF
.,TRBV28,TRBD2,CASTPGGGSWDNEQFF
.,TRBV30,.,CAWSLRAGNTIYF
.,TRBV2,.,CASSVQGPSLHQPQHF
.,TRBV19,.,CATGNRDTDTQYF
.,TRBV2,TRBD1,CASSMGQPNYGYTF
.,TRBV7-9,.,CASSPAGGTLKDTQYF
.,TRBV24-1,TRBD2,CATSDSLLAGGLGEQFF
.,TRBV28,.,CASRITGREPEAFF
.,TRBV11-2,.,CASSLRFSGLTYNEQFF
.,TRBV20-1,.,CILDLNTEAFF
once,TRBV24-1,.,CATSDARNTGELFF
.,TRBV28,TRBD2,CASSLLAEVGYEQYF
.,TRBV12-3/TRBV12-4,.,CASSLNLLETQYF
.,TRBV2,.,CASSEMVGDTDTQYF
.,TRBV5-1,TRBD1,CASSSGQGSPETQYF
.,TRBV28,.,CASSWLGQSYEQYF
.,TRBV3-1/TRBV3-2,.,CASSQANQGSEQFF
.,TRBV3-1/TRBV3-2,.,CASSQAPGDGYTF
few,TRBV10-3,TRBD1,CAIRTQGMETQYF
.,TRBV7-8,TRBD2,CASRTHGGVGTDTQYF
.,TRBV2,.,CASSGNTGIGRKLFF
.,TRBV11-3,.,CASSFGSGNQPQHF
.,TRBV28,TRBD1,CASSFLTGGYEQYF
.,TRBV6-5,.,CASSYAGPVRYNEQFF
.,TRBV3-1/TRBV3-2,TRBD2,CASSQPLAGGETQYF
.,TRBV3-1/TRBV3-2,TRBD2,CASREKSGRVTDTQYF
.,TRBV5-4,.,CASSYDSARVEQYF
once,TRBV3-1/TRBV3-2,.,CASSPREAGGYTF
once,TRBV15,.,CATNRDHGSEYGYTF